These 2 T cell receptor beta chains originate from one sample sequenced in a study of T-cell reconstitution after alpha-beta-depleted transplantation in children. Unique molecular identifiers were incorporated during preparation of the TCRbeta library. TCRdb re-analysed the PCR reads in MiXCR, keeping a single row per CDR3 protein. The sample lists about a million distinct CDR3 sequences, less than 30% occurring once. Specimen: PBMCs, mostly from graft donor cells, collected 360 days after TCRalphabeta/CD19-depleted stem cell transplant. The source is a boy under three years old who had a stem cell transplant for SCID, so the T cells may come from the graft donor.

V gene TRBV4-1 combines with J gene TRBJ2-1; a weak D match, TRBD2 (5 bases). Germline V lookup: CDR1 MGHRA, CDR2 YSYEKL. The CDR3 has 15 amino acids. Trimming removed 7 bases from V and 0 bases from J, with 13 bases in between. DNA for the CDR3: TGCGCCAGCAAACGGACTGCCTCCTCCTACAATGAGCAGTTCTTC. This translates into CASKRTASSYNEQFF.

The rearrangement uses TRBV20-1 and TRBJ2-5; either TRBD1 or TRBD2 may fit D (5 bases each). This CDR3 is built from 16 residues. The germline V and J ends were trimmed by 4 bases and 5 bases, with 23 bases remaining between them. Germline CDR1 reads DFQATT; CDR2 reads SNEGSKA (reference sequence). The CDR3 loop is CSAKGPLGLEGETQYF. CDR3 nucleotides: TGCAGTGCTAAGGGCCCCCTCGGGCTAGAGGGGGAGACCCAGTACTTC.